The 10 T cell receptor beta chains presented below share a single source sample, sequenced in a study of cytomegalovirus exposure and HLA in healthy donors. Primers included in the PCR were 60 Vbeta and 13 Jbeta primers. Data came from immunoSEQ multiplex PCR; TCRdb stores just in-frame clones and leaves some out. The table includes roughly 200,000 clones, roughly 80% detected once. The material sequenced was PBMCs. Every receptor here comes from a woman under 40 in good health and CMV-seropositive.

The chain couples TRBV5-6 to TRBJ2-3, with 10 bases that match TRBD2. The germline CDR1 and CDR2 sequences are SGHDT and YYEEEE. With V trimmed by 2 bases and J by 1 base, 4 bases remained unmatched. This CDR3 comprises 16 residues. CDR3: CASSFYGTSGTDTQYF. CDR3 nucleotides: TGTGCCAGCAGCTTTTATGGGACTAGCGGCACAGATACGCAGTATTTT. Full variable domain (rest looked up from reference TRBV5-6 and TRBJ2-3): DAGVTQSPTHLIKTRGQQVTLRCSPKSGHDTVSWYQQALGQGPQFIFQYYEEEERQRGNFPDRFSGHQFPNYSSELNVNALLLGDSALYLCASSFYGTSGTDTQYFGPGTRLTVL.

In regard to this clone: The same CDR3 is also encoded by other DNA sequences in this sample. The chain joins TRBV13 to TRBJ2-5; D possibly corresponds to TRBD2 (6 bases). This CDR3 has 13 residues. From germline, CDR1 is PRHDT and CDR2 FYEKMQ (reference sequence). The V end lost 9 bases, the J end lost 1 base, and 12 bases lay between the germline ends. The CDR3 is CASGRRPQETQYF. The DNA of the CDR3 is TGTGCCAGTGGGAGGCGGCCCCAAGAGACCCAGTACTTC.

The chain carries TRBV25-1 and TRBJ1-1; weak D call: TRBD1 (5 bases). The length of the CDR3 is 13 residues. Germline V gene sequence: CDR1 MGHDK, CDR2 SYGVNS. The ends were cut back, 6 bases at V and 9 bases at J, with 17 bases in the middle. CDR3 sequence: CASSWTSVGKAFF. Written as DNA, the CDR3 is TGTGCCAGCAGCTGGACATCCGTCGGAAAAGCTTTCTTT.

This clone was recorded once. The chain couples TRBV29-1 to TRBJ2-7; TRBD1 aligns across 11 bases. CDR1 and CDR2 from the germline V gene are SQVTM and ANQGSEA. V lost 6 bases and J lost 6; bases outside the gene matches: 7. The CDR3 sequence is 13 residues long. CDR3 sequence reads: CSVRDRGESEQYF. The DNA of the CDR3 is TGCAGCGTAAGGGACAGGGGGGAATCCGAGCAGTACTTC.

The genes are TRBV6-5 and TRBJ2-5, with 14 nucleotides matching TRBD2. The CDR3 runs 16 residues. Germline V gene data show CDR1 as MNHEY and CDR2 as SVGAGI. With 1 base clipped from V and 4 bases from J, the junction kept 2 bases outside the gene matches. In nucleotides, the CDR3 is TGTGCCAGCAGTTACTACGGACTAGCGGGAGGAGAGACCCAGTACTTC. Translating it yields CASSYYGLAGGETQYF.

This clone was observed once. This CDR3 reads CASSGLRTSYEAFF. Here the CDR3 DNA reads TGTGCCAGCAGTGGACTCAGGACAAGCTATGAAGCTTTCTTT. V is TRBV6-1 and J is TRBJ1-1; D possibly corresponds to TRBD1 (5 bases). CDR1 and CDR2 from the germline V gene are MNHNS and SASEGT. V lost 4 bases and J lost 7, with 16 bases in between. CDR3 length: 14 amino acids.

As regards this clone: An end of the junction differs from the germline gene, which may be a read error. The gene calls are TRBV7-7 and TRBJ2-1, with 10 positions matching TRBD2. Per germline, CDR1 SSHAT and CDR2 FNYEAQ (reference sequence). The CDR3 loop spans 15 amino acids. The CDR3 nucleotides read TGTGCTAGCAGCTTAAATCTAGCGGGGGTCAATGAGCAGTTCTTC. This gives the protein CASSLNLAGVNEQFF.

The genes are TRBV28 and TRBJ2-7; 8 nucleotides line up with TRBD2. The V gene's germline CDR1 is MDHEN and CDR2 SYDVKM. The CDR3 totals 13 residues. The V gene end was trimmed by 6 bases and the J gene end by 3 bases; junction bases not matched to a gene: 4. The CDR3 nucleotides read TGTGCCAGCAGCATACTAGCGGACTACGAGCAGTACTTC. Its translation: CASSILADYEQYF.

The sample holds one count of this clone. This rearrangement joins TRBV5-1 to TRBJ2-3; 8 bases agree with TRBD2. The junction had 8 bases not matched to a gene; V was cut back by 1 base and J by 4 bases. In germline, CDR1 is SGHRS, CDR2 YFSETQ. CDR3 size: 16 residues. This chain's CDR3 is CASSLKASGLADTQYF. The CDR3 DNA reads TGCGCCAGCAGCTTGAAAGCTAGCGGGTTGGCAGATACGCAGTATTTT.

The V gene is TRBV7-9, the J gene TRBJ2-1; tentatively, D is TRBD2 (5 bases). Germline assignment: CDR1 SEHNR and CDR2 FQNEAQ (reference sequence). The CDR3 is made up of 13 amino acids. V was cut by 1 base and J by 5 bases, with 6 bases left in between. CDR3 residues: CASSLEADNEQFF. In nucleotides, the CDR3 is TGTGCCAGCAGCTTAGAAGCGGACAATGAGCAGTTCTTC.